The T cell receptor (beta chain) under discussion was sequenced for a study of CXCR3-negative and CXCR3-positive naive CD8 T cells. CDR1 is LGHDT and CDR2 is YNNKEL in the germline V gene (reference sequence). CDR3 length equals 15 residues. TRB cDNA was prepared as libraries by UMI-labeled 5' RACE. Each CDR3 protein gets one entry in TCRdb, which reprocessed the 5' RACE reads and gives no DNA. The sample is made up of around 65,000 distinct CDR3 sequences, and the top ten hold approximately 0.76% of it. Notes on the study in general: TRB CDR3 hydrophobicity was greater in CXCR3-positive naive cells than in CXCR3-negative naive cells.

About this clonotype itself: What it binds is not known.

The sample consisted of naive CXCR3+ CD8+ T cells from blood. Subset denoted: CD45RO-CCR7+CD27+CD95- naive CD8+ T cells expressing CXCR3 (TNR3+). The source is a human donor in good health. Some clones in this sample may be carry-over from other donors' samples. V usage is TRBV3-1 and J usage is TRBJ2-2. The CDR3 loop reads CASSHSSWKAGELFF.